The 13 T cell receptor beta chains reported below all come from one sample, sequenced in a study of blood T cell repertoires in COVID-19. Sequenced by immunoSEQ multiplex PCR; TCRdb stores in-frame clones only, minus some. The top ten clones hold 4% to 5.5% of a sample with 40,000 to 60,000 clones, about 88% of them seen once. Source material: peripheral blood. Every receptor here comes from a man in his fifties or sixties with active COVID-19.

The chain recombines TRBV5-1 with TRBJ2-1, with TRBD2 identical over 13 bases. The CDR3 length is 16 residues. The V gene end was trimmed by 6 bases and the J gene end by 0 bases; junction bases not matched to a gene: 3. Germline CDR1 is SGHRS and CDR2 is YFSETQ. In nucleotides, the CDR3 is TGCGCCAGCACCGGGACTAGCGGGGCCTCCTACAATGAGCAGTTCTTC. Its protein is CASTGTSGASYNEQFF. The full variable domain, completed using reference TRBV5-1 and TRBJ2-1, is KAGVTQTPRYLIKTRGQQVTLSCSPISGHRSVSWYQQTPGQGLQFLFEYFSETQRNKGNFPGRFSGRQFSNSRSEMNVSTLELGDSALYLCASTGTSGASYNEQFFGPGTRLTVL.

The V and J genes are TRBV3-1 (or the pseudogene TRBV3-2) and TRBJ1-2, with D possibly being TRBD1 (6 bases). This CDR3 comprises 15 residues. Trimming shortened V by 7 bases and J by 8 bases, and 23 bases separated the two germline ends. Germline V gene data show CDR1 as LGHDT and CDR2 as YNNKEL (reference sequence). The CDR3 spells CASTQAGGIRGGYTF. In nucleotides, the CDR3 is TGTGCCAGCACCCAGGCTGGGGGCATAAGAGGAGGCTACACCTTC.

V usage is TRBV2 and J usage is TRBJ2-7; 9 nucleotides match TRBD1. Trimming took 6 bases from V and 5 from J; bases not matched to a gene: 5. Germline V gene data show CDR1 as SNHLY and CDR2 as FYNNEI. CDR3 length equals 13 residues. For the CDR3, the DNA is TGTGCCAGCAGAGGACAGGGGAACCACGAGCAGTACTTC. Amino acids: CASRGQGNHEQYF.

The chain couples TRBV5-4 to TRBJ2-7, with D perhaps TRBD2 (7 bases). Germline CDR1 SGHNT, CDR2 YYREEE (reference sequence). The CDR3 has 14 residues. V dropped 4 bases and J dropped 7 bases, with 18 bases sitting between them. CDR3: CASSKPGGLEEQYF. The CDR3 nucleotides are TGTGCCAGCAGCAAACCGGGGGGCCTGGAGGAGCAGTACTTC.

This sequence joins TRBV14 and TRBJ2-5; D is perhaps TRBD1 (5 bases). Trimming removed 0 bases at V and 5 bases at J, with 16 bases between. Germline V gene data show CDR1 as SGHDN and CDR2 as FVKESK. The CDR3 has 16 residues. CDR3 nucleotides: TGTGCCAGCAGCCAAGATTTCCTCCTGGGGCGGGAGACCCAGTACTTC. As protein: CASSQDFLLGRETQYF.

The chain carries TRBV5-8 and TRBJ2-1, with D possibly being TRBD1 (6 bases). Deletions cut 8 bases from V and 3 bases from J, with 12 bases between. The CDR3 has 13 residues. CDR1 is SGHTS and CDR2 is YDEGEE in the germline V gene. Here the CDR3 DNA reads TGTGCCAGTTTTCAGGGGAACTACAATGAGCAGTTCTTC. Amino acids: CASFQGNYNEQFF.

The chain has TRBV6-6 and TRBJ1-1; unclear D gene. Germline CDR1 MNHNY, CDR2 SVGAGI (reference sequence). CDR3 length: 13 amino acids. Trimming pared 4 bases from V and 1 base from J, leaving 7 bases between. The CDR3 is CASSLGRNTEAFF. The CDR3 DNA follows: TGTGCCAGCAGTTTGGGCAGGAACACTGAAGCTTTCTTT.

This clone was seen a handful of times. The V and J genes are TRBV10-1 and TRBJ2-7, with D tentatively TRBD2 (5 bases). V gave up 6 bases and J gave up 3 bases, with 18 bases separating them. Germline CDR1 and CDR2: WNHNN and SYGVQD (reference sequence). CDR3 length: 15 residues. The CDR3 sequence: CASRHRGHLFYEQYF. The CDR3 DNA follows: TGCGCCAGCAGACACCGAGGGCATCTGTTCTACGAGCAGTACTTC.

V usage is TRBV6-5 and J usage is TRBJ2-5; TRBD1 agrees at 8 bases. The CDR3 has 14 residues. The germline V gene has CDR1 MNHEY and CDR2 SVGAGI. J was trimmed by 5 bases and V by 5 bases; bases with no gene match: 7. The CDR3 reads CASSPYRGDETQYF. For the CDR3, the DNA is TGTGCCAGCAGTCCGTACAGGGGGGATGAGACCCAGTACTTC.

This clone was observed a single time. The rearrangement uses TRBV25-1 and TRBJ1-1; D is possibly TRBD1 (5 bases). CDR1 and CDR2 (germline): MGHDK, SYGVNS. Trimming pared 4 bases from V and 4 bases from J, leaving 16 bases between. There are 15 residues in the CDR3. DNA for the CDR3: TGTGCCAGCAGTGCCCCCGGGGGGGTAGGCACTGAAGCTTTCTTT. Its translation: CASSAPGGVGTEAFF.

CDR3 sequence (DNA): TGTGCCAGCAGCCCAAGGGCCCTCGGACAGGGGTCATATCCCCTCCACTTT. Translation: CASSPRALGQGSYPLHF. The chain employs TRBV3-1 (or the pseudogene TRBV3-2) and TRBJ1-6; 9 bases line up with TRBD1. Trimming took 4 bases from V and 13 from J; bases not matched to a gene: 17. The germline V gene encodes CDR1 LGHDT and CDR2 YNNKEL (reference sequence). This CDR3 contains 17 residues.

This CDR3 reads CASSSRGTLADTQYF. CDR3 coding DNA: TGTGCCAGCAGCTCAAGAGGGACATTGGCAGATACGCAGTATTTT. The chain combines TRBV13 with TRBJ2-3, with D tentatively TRBD1 (6 bases). V lost 4 bases and J lost 4, with 15 bases in between. The germline V gene has CDR1 PRHDT and CDR2 FYEKMQ (reference sequence). The CDR3 extends over 15 amino acids.

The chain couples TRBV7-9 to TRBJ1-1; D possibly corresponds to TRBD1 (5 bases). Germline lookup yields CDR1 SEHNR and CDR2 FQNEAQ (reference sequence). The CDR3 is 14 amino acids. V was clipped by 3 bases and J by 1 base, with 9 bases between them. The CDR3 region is CASSFLTENTEAFF. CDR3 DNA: TGTGCCAGCAGCTTCCTGACAGAGAACACTGAAGCTTTCTTT.